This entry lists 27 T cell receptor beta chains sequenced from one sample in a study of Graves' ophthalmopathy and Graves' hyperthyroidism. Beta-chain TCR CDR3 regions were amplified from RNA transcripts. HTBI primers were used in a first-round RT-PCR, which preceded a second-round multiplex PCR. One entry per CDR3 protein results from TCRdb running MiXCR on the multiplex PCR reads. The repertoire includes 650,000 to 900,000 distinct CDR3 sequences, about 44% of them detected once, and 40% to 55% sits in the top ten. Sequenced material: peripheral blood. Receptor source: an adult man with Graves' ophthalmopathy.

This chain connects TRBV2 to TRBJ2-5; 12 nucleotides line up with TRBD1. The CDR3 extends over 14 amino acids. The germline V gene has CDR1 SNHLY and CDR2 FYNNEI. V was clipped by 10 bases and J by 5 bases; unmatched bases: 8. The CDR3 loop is CANRGQGARETQYF. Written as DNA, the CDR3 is TGTGCCAACCGGGGACAGGGGGCGAGGGAGACCCAGTACTTC.

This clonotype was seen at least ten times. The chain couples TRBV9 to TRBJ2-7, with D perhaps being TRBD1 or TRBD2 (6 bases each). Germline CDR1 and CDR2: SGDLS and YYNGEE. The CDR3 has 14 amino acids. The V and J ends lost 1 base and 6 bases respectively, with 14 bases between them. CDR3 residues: CASSVLDGGFEQYF. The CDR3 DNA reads TGTGCCAGCAGCGTACTGGACGGGGGCTTCGAGCAGTACTTC.

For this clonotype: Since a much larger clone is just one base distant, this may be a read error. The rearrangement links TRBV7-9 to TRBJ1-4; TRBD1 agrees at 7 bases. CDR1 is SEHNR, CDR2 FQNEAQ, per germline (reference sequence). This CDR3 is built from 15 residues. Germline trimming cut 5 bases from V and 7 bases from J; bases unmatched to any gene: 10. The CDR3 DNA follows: TGTGCCAGCAGCCTCCGACAGGGACCTATTGAAAAACTGTTTTTT. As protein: CASSLRQGPIEKLFF. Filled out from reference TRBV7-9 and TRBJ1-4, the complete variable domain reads DTGVSQNPRHKITKRGQNVTFRCDPISEHNRLYWYRQTLGQGPEFLTYFQNEAQLEKSRLLSDRFSAERPKGSFSTLEIQRTEQGDSAMYLCASSLRQGPIEKLFFGSGTQLSVL.

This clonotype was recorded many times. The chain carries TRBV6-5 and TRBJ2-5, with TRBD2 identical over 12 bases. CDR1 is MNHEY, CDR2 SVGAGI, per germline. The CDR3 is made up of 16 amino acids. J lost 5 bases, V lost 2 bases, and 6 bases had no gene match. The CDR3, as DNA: TGTGCCAGCAGTTACGCGCTAGCGGGGGGGCTGGAGACCCAGTACTTC. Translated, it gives CASSYALAGGLETQYF.

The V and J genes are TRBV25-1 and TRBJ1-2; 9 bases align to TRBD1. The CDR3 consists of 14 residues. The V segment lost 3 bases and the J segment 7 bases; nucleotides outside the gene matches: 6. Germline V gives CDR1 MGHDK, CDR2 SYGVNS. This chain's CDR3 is CASSDYRGLSGYTF. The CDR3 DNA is TGTGCCAGCAGTGACTACAGGGGGCTGTCTGGCTACACCTTC.

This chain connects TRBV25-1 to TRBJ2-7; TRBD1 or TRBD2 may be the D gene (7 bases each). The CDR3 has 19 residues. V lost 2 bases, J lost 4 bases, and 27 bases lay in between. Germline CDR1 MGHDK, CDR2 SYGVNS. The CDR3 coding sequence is TGTGCCAGCAGTGAAAAGGTGTGGCAGGGGGGGTTACGTGTTTACGAGCAGTACTTC. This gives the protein CASSEKVWQGGLRVYEQYF.

DNA of the CDR3: TGTGCCAGCAGCGTTGAAGACGTAGCGGAAGGAGGATCCTACGAGCAGTACTTC. Its translation: CASSVEDVAEGGSYEQYF. V usage is TRBV9 and J usage is TRBJ2-7; D possibly corresponds to TRBD2 (6 bases). The V and J ends lost 2 bases and 1 base respectively, with 22 bases between them. Germline CDR1 and CDR2: SGDLS and YYNGEE. The CDR3 runs to 18 residues.

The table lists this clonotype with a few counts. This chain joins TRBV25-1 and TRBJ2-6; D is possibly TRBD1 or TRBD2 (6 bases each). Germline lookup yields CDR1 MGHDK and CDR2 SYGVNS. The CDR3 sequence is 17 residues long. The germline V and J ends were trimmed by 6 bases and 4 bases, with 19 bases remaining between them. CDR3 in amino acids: CASRQTGAGGGANVLTF. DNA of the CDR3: TGTGCCAGCAGACAGACAGGAGCGGGCGGGGGGGCCAACGTCCTGACTTTC.

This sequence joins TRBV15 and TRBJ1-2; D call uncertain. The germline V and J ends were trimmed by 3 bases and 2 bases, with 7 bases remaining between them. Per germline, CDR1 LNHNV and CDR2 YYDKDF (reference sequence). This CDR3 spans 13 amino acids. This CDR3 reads CATSSASNYGYTF. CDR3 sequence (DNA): TGTGCCACCAGCAGCGCAAGCAACTATGGCTACACCTTC.

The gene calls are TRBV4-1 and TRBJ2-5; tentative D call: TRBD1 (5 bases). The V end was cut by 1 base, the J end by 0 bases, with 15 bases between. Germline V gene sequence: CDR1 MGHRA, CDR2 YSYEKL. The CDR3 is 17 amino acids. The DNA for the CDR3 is TGCGCCAGCAGCCAAGGGGGCCTTAGCAGTTACCAAGAGACCCAGTACTTC. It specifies CASSQGGLSSYQETQYF.

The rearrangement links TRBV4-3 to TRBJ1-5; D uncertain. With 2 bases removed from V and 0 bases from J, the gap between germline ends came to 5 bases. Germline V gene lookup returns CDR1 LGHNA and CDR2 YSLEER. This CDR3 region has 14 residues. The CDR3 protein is CASSQRISNQPQHF. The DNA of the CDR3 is TGCGCCAGCAGCCAACGGATTAGCAATCAGCCCCAGCATTTT.

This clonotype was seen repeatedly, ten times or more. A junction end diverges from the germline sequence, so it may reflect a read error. In DNA, the CDR3 is TGCGCCAGCAGTGGGGGACTAGCGGGGCCCTACGAGCAGTACTTC. Its protein product is CASSGGLAGPYEQYF. The genes are TRBV2 and TRBJ2-7, with TRBD2 identical over 13 bases. The CDR3 has 15 residues. Germline CDR1 is SNHLY and CDR2 is FYNNEI.

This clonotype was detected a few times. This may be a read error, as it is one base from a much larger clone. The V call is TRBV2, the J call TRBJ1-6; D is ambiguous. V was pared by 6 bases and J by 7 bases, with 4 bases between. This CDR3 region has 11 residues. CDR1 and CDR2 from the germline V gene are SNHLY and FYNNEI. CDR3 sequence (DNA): TGTGCCAGCAGGGGGAATTCACCCCTCCACTTT. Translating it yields CASRGNSPLHF.

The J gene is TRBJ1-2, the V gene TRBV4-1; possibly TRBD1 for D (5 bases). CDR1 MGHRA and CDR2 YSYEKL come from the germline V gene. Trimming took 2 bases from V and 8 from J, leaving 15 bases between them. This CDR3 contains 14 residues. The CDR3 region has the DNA TGCGCCAGCAGCCAAAGAGACAGCCCTGAAGGCTACACCTTC. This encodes CASSQRDSPEGYTF.

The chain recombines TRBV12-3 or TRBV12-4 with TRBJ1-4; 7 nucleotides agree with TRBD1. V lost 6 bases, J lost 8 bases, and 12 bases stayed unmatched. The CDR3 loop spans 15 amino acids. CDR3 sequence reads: CASRARQGRGEKLFF. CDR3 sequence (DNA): TGTGCCAGCAGGGCTAGACAGGGTCGGGGGGAAAAACTGTTTTTT.

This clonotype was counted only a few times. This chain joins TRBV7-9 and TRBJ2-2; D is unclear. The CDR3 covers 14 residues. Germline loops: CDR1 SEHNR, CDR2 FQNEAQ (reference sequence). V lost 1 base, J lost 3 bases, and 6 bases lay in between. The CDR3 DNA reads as TGTGCCAGCAGCTTAGGCTTTTACACCGGGGAGCTGTTTTTT. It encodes CASSLGFYTGELFF.

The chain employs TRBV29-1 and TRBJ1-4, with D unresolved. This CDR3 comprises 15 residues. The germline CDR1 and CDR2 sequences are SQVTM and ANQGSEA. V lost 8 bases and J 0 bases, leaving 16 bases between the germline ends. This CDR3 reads CSPSSQRPTNEKLFF. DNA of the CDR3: TGCAGCCCAAGTAGCCAGCGGCCAACTAATGAAAAACTGTTTTTT.

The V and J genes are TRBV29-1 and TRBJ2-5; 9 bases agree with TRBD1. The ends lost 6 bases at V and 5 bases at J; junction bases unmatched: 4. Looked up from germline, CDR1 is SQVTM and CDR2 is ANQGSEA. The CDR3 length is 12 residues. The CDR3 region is CSVGTGKETQYF. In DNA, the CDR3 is TGCAGCGTCGGGACAGGGAAGGAGACCCAGTACTTC.

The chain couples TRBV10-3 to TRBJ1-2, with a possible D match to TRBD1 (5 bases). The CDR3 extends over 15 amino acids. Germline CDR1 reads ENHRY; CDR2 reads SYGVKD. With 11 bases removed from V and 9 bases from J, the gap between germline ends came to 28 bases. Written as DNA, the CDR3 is TGTGCCGCCAGTCCGTCCCGCGGGCAGGGCCCCCGCTACACCTTC. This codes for CAASPSRGQGPRYTF.

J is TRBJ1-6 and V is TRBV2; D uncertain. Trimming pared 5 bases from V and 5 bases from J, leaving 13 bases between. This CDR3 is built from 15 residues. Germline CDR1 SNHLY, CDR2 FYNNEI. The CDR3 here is CASSHTPSNNSPLHF. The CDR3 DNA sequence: TGTGCCAGCAGTCACACGCCGAGCAATAATTCACCCCTCCACTTT. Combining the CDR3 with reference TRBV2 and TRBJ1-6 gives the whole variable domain EPEVTQTPSHQVTQMGQEVILRCVPISNHLYFYWYRQILGQKVEFLVSFYNNEISEKSEIFDDQFSVERPDGSNFTLKIRSTKLEDSAMYFCASSHTPSNNSPLHFGNGTRLTVT.

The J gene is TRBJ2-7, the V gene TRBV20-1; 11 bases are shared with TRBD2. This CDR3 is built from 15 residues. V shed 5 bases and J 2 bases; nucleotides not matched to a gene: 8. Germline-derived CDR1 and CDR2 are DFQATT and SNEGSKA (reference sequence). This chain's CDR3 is CSAVPGTSGTYEQYF. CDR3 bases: TGCAGTGCTGTTCCCGGGACTAGCGGCACCTACGAGCAGTACTTC.

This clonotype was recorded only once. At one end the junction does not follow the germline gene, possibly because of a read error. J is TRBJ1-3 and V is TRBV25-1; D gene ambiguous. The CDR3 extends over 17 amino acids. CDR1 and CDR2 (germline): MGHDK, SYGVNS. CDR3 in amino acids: CASSVSTVSGYGYTVYF. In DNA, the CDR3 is TGTGCCAGCAGTGTTAGCACGGTCAGCGGCTATGGCTACACCGTATATTTT.

CDR3 in amino acids: CSVELAGGYEQYF. The CDR3 region has the DNA TGCAGCGTTGAACTAGCGGGGGGCTACGAGCAGTACTTC. J is TRBJ2-7 and V is TRBV29-1; 11 bases align to TRBD2. CDR3 length equals 13 residues. Trimming at V came to 2 bases and at J to 3 bases, leaving 0 bases not matched to a gene. In germline, CDR1 is SQVTM, CDR2 ANQGSEA.

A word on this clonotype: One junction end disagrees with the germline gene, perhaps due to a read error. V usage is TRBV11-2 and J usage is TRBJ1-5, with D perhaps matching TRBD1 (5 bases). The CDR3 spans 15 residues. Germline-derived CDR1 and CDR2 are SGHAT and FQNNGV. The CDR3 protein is CASSISTGGDQPQHF. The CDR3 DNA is TGCGCCAGCAGCATATCAACAGGCGGCGATCAGCCCCAGCATTTT.

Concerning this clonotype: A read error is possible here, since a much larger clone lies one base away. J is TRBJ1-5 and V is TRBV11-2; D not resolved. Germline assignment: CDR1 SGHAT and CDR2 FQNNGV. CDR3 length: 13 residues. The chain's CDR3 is CASSQNSNQPQQF. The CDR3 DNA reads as TGTGCCAGCAGTCAAAATAGCAATCAGCCCCAGCAATTT.

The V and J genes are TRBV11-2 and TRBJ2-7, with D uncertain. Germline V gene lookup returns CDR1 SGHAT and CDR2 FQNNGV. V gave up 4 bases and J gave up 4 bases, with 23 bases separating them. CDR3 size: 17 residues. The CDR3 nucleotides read TGTGCCAGCAGCTCTTCAGCAAAGACACGTACTTTTTACGAGCAGTACTTC. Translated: CASSSSAKTRTFYEQYF.

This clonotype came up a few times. Here the CDR3 DNA reads TGTGCCAGCAGCTTATTGGGGGGCGCAAACACTGAAGCTTTCTTT. As protein: CASSLLGGANTEAFF. This rearrangement joins TRBV7-9 to TRBJ1-1; the D gene is possibly TRBD1 (6 bases). The V and J ends lost 2 bases and 2 bases respectively, with 12 bases between them. CDR3 length equals 15 residues. Germline lookup yields CDR1 SEHNR and CDR2 FQNEAQ (reference sequence). The variable domain in full, completed from reference TRBV7-9 and TRBJ1-1, reads DTGVSQNPRHKITKRGQNVTFRCDPISEHNRLYWYRQTLGQGPEFLTYFQNEAQLEKSRLLSDRFSAERPKGSFSTLEIQRTEQGDSAMYLCASSLLGGANTEAFFGQGTRLTVV.